This T cell receptor (beta chain) was recorded in a study of T cells after yellow fever vaccination. Study-level results: Clones that expanded after primary vaccination mostly reappeared after the booster (roughly 97% CD4, 88% CD8). Clonotype sharing between CD4 and CD8 compartments was small.

Concerning this clonotype: Its specificity is unknown.

The CDR3 spans 14 residues. V was trimmed by 4 bases and J by 1 base, leaving 7 bases between them. Germline loops: CDR1 SEHNR, CDR2 FQNEAQ (reference sequence). Template switching with 5'RACE generated the TCR cDNA and added a universal primer site and UMIs. TCRdb passed the 5' RACE reads through MiXCR, listing each CDR3 protein once. Of 360,000 or so distinct CDR3 sequences listed, around 10% were seen once; the top ten hold around 20%. The V gene is TRBV7-9, the J gene TRBJ2-2; D is undetermined. The clonotype was recovered from a man aged 18 to 29 who received the YFV17D yellow fever vaccine. Sequenced here: PBMCs, sampled on the day of the first yellow fever vaccination. This CDR3 reads CASSSRQNTGELFF. The CDR3 nucleotides are TGTGCCAGCAGCTCACGACAGAACACCGGGGAGCTGTTTTTT.